The 21 T cell receptor beta chains given below trace back to one sample, sequenced in a study of cytomegalovirus exposure and HLA in healthy donors. Use of 60 Vbeta and 13 Jbeta primers characterized the PCR. Here immunoSEQ multiplex PCR was the method, and the copy in TCRdb shows in-frame clones only, minus some. The repertoire holds some 30,000 clones, with 75% to 85% as singletons. Sequencing was carried out using PBMCs. These receptors were collected from a woman between 18 and 29 years old in good health and CMV-seronegative.

This chain joins TRBV28 and TRBJ2-7; tentative D call: TRBD1 (5 bases). The CDR3 contains 14 residues. The V and J ends lost 3 bases and 2 bases respectively, with 11 bases between them. Germline V gene data show CDR1 as MDHEN and CDR2 as SYDVKM. This chain's CDR3 is CASSFGRGPYEQYF. The DNA for the CDR3 is TGTGCCAGCAGTTTTGGTAGGGGCCCCTACGAGCAGTACTTC. Supplemented by reference TRBV28 and TRBJ2-7, the full variable domain reads DVKVTQSSRYLVKRTGEKVFLECVQDMDHENMFWYRQDPGLGLRLIYFSYDVKMKEKGDIPEGYSVSREKKERFSLILESASTNQTSMYLCASSFGRGPYEQYFGPGTRLTVT.

The chain carries TRBV6-4 and TRBJ2-3, with D possibly TRBD1 on 5 matching bases. The CDR3 covers 15 residues. V dropped 3 bases and J dropped 0 bases, with 10 bases sitting between them. Germline V gives CDR1 MRHNA, CDR2 SNTAGT. The chain's CDR3 is CASSEDRFSTDTQYF. The CDR3 DNA reads TGTGCCAGCAGTGAAGACAGATTTAGCACAGATACGCAGTATTTT.

This clone was seen a few times. The chain employs TRBV4-3 and TRBJ2-7; tentative D call: TRBD2 (5 bases). The CDR3 length is 16 residues. Germline V lookup: CDR1 LGHNA, CDR2 YSLEER. V dropped 3 bases and J dropped 0 bases, with 15 bases sitting between them. The CDR3 DNA sequence: TGCGCCAGCAGCCATGACGGCGCGGGTAACTCCTACGAGCAGTACTTC. This translates into CASSHDGAGNSYEQYF.

V and J are TRBV7-9 and TRBJ2-7; 7 positions agree with TRBD2. CDR1 SEHNR and CDR2 FQNEAQ come from the germline V gene (reference sequence). The CDR3 runs to 15 residues. J gave up 1 base and V 5 bases, and 8 bases lay outside the gene matches. The CDR3 loop reads CASSGVAGRSYEQYF. The CDR3 DNA reads as TGTGCCAGCAGCGGCGTAGCGGGCCGATCCTACGAGCAGTACTTC. The full variable domain, its missing parts supplied by reference TRBV7-9 and TRBJ2-7, is DTGVSQNPRHKITKRGQNVTFRCDPISEHNRLYWYRQTLGQGPEFLTYFQNEAQLEKSRLLSDRFSAERPKGSFSTLEIQRTEQGDSAMYLCASSGVAGRSYEQYFGPGTRLTVT.

The chain recombines TRBV4-1 with TRBJ2-1, with D tentatively TRBD2 (6 bases). The CDR3 has 14 amino acids. CDR1 is MGHRA, CDR2 YSYEKL, per germline. Trimming left V 3 bases short and J 5 bases short, with 11 bases between. The CDR3: CASSHGDFNNEQFF. The DNA for the CDR3 is TGCGCCAGCAGCCACGGGGACTTTAACAATGAGCAGTTCTTC.

The J gene is TRBJ2-2, the V gene TRBV4-3; 13 nucleotides line up with TRBD2. Trimming took 2 bases from V and 4 from J; bases not matched to a gene: 7. The CDR3 covers 18 residues. Per the germline V gene, CDR1 is LGHNA and CDR2 is YSLEER. The CDR3 coding sequence is TGCGCCAGCAGCCAACAATCGGGACTAGCGGGGTTCACCGGGGAGCTGTTTTTT. Protein: CASSQQSGLAGFTGELFF.

This rearrangement joins TRBV23-1 to TRBJ2-7; possibly TRBD1 for D (5 bases). TRBV23-1 is identified as an open reading frame with a role that is uncertain. The CDR3 is 13 amino acids. V gave up 6 bases and J gave up 3 bases, with 12 bases separating them. This CDR3 reads CASRTRQYYEQYF. For the CDR3, the DNA is TGCGCCAGCAGGACCCGACAGTACTACGAGCAGTACTTC.

The CDR3 spells CSAREEGYTF. For the CDR3, the DNA is TGCAGCGCTCGGGAGGAGGGCTACACCTTC. The J gene is TRBJ1-2, the V gene TRBV29-1; D is uncertain. V lost 7 bases to trimming and J lost 8 bases, with 11 bases between them. The CDR3 consists of 10 residues. Germline assignment: CDR1 SQVTM and CDR2 ANQGSEA.

This rearrangement joins TRBV7-2 to TRBJ2-7; 10 bases align to TRBD2. This CDR3 is 15 amino acids long. Looked up from germline, CDR1 is SGHTA and CDR2 is FQGNSA. With V trimmed by 2 bases and J by 6 bases, 7 bases remained unmatched. The CDR3 region has the DNA TGTGCCAGCAGCTTATCTAGCGGGGGATGGCGCGAGCAGTACTTC. Amino acid sequence: CASSLSSGGWREQYF. The whole variable domain, remainder taken from reference TRBV7-2 and TRBJ2-7, is GAGVSQSPSNKVTEKGKDVELRCDPISGHTALYWYRQSLGQGLEFLIYFQGNSAPDKSGLPSDRFSAERTGGSVSTLTIQRTQQEDSAVYLCASSLSSGGWREQYFGPGTRLTVT.

V usage is TRBV4-3 and J usage is TRBJ2-1, with D perhaps TRBD2 (5 bases). V was trimmed by 1 base and J by 0 bases, leaving 16 bases between them. CDR1 LGHNA and CDR2 YSLEER come from the germline V gene. There are 18 residues in the CDR3. CDR3 amino acids: CASSQGGGGPSSYNEQFF. Here the CDR3 DNA reads TGCGCCAGCAGCCAAGGCGGTGGCGGGCCGAGCTCCTACAATGAGCAGTTCTTC.

This clone has a single count. The J gene is TRBJ2-6, the V gene TRBV5-1; weak D call: TRBD1 (7 bases). Deletions cut 0 bases from V and 2 bases from J, with 9 bases between. The CDR3 length is 16 residues. CDR1 and CDR2 from the germline V gene are SGHRS and YFSETQ. CDR3 sequence reads: CASSLGRGAGANVLTF. CDR3 in DNA: TGCGCCAGCAGCTTGGGCAGGGGGGCTGGGGCCAACGTCCTGACTTTC.

This chain joins TRBV6-5 and TRBJ2-1, with 9 bases identical to TRBD2. The CDR3 contains 15 residues. CDR1 is MNHEY, CDR2 SVGAGI, per germline. V dropped 0 bases and J dropped 5; count of bases not matched to a gene: 2. CDR3: CASSYSIAGDNEQFF. DNA of the CDR3: TGTGCCAGCAGTTACTCGATAGCGGGGGACAATGAGCAGTTCTTC.

V is TRBV13 and J is TRBJ1-2, with D perhaps TRBD1 (6 bases). Deletions cut 0 bases from V and 7 bases from J, with 12 bases between. Per germline, CDR1 PRHDT and CDR2 FYEKMQ (reference sequence). The CDR3 is made up of 14 amino acids. DNA for the CDR3: TGTGCCAGCAGCTTAGGCAGGGGCCTGGGTGGCTACACCTTC. This encodes CASSLGRGLGGYTF.

This chain joins TRBV9 and TRBJ2-5; 10 positions agree with TRBD1. With 4 bases clipped from V and 5 bases from J, the junction kept 5 bases outside the gene matches. Germline-derived CDR1 and CDR2 are SGDLS and YYNGEE. The CDR3 extends over 14 amino acids. The DNA of the CDR3 is TGTGCCAGCAGCTCGACAGGGGGCTCGGAGACCCAGTACTTC. It translates to CASSSTGGSETQYF.

The V gene is TRBV28, the J gene TRBJ1-1, with 7 bases fitting TRBD1. The V gene's germline CDR1 is MDHEN and CDR2 SYDVKM. The V gene end was trimmed by 3 bases and the J gene end by 0 bases; junction bases not matched to a gene: 10. The CDR3 is made up of 17 amino acids. Here the CDR3 reads CASSFSPDRPLNTEAFF. In DNA form, the CDR3 reads TGTGCCAGCAGTTTCTCACCGGACAGGCCGCTGAACACTGAAGCTTTCTTT. The full variable domain, in which reference TRBV28 and TRBJ1-1 provide the parts outside the CDR3, is DVKVTQSSRYLVKRTGEKVFLECVQDMDHENMFWYRQDPGLGLRLIYFSYDVKMKEKGDIPEGYSVSREKKERFSLILESASTNQTSMYLCASSFSPDRPLNTEAFFGQGTRLTVV.

The chain recombines TRBV7-2 with TRBJ2-5; TRBD1 aligns across 9 bases. The CDR3 runs to 14 residues. Trimming removed 5 bases from V and 3 bases from J; junction bases left unmatched: 4. From germline, CDR1 is SGHTA and CDR2 FQGNSA. CDR3 in amino acids: CASSIWTGEETQYF. CDR3 sequence (DNA): TGTGCCAGCAGCATCTGGACAGGGGAAGAGACCCAGTACTTC.

V gene TRBV6-4 combines with J gene TRBJ2-3; no clear D. The ends were cut back, 2 bases at V and 2 bases at J, with 11 bases in the middle. The CDR3 sequence is 15 residues long. Germline V gene sequence: CDR1 MRHNA, CDR2 SNTAGT. The CDR3 region has the DNA TGTGCCAGCAGTGACGGGTCGGGTTCCACAGATACGCAGTATTTT. Its translation: CASSDGSGSTDTQYF.

Details on this clone: The junction shows a germline mismatch at one end, possibly a read error. V usage is TRBV5-1 and J usage is TRBJ1-1, with D unresolved. The CDR3 sequence is 15 residues long. Germline CDR1 SGHRS, CDR2 YFSETQ. The DNA of the CDR3 is TGCGCCAGCAGCTTGGCCGTGGGCATGAACCCTGAAGCTTTCTTT. It yields the protein CASSLAVGMNPEAFF.

This chain links TRBV25-1 with TRBJ1-2; TRBD1 is a possible D gene (5 bases). This CDR3 has 14 amino acids. Germline V CDR1 and CDR2: MGHDK, SYGVNS. Trimming removed 7 bases from V and 0 bases from J, with 12 bases in between. The CDR3 is CASTPAGPNYGYTF. The CDR3 bases are TGTGCCAGCACCCCGGCGGGGCCTAACTATGGCTACACCTTC.

The V gene is TRBV15, the J gene TRBJ1-3; possibly TRBD1 for D (5 bases). V was pared by 3 bases and J by 0 bases, with 9 bases between. In germline, CDR1 is LNHNV, CDR2 YYDKDF (reference sequence). This CDR3 region has 15 residues. This CDR3 reads CATSRGLNSGNTIYF. The CDR3 DNA reads as TGTGCCACCAGCAGGGGACTCAACTCTGGAAACACCATATATTTT.

The chain joins TRBV7-9 to TRBJ2-3; 9 nucleotides agree with TRBD2. The J segment lost 4 bases and the V segment lost 5 bases, leaving 10 bases of the junction unmatched. The CDR3 runs 16 residues. The V gene's germline CDR1 is SEHNR and CDR2 FQNEAQ (reference sequence). CDR3 coding DNA: TGTGCCAGCAGCCCGCTAGCGGGATCTAACCCAGATACGCAGTATTTT. Amino acids: CASSPLAGSNPDTQYF.